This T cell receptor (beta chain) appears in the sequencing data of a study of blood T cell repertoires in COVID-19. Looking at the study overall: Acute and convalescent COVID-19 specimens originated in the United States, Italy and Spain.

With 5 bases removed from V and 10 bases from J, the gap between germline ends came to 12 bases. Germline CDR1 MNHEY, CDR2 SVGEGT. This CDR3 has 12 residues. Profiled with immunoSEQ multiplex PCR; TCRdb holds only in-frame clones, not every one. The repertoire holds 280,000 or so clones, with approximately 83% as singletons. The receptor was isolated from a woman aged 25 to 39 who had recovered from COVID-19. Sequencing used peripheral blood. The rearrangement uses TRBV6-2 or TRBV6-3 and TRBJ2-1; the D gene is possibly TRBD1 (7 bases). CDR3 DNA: TGTGCCAGCAGTATCCAGGGGGGAGAGCAGTTCTTC. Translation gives CASSIQGGEQFF.